This TCR beta chain was documented in a study of blood T cell repertoires in COVID-19. Method: immunoSEQ multiplex PCR; TCRdb's copy keeps in-frame clones and lacks some. Among some 220,000 clones listed, over 70% were seen once. CDR1 and CDR2 from the germline V gene are SGHKS and YYEKEE (reference sequence). CDR3 length: 18 residues. With V trimmed by 0 bases and J by 7 bases, 12 bases remained unmatched. The origin of this receptor is a woman in her sixties or seventies with acute or convalescent COVID-19. Sample: peripheral blood. V gene TRBV5-5 combines with J gene TRBJ1-6; the match to TRBD1 covers 8 bases. CDR3 region: CASSLGPDRGLPNSPLHF. The CDR3 nucleotides read TGTGCCAGCAGCTTGGGCCCTGACAGGGGTCTACCGAATTCACCCCTCCACTTT.